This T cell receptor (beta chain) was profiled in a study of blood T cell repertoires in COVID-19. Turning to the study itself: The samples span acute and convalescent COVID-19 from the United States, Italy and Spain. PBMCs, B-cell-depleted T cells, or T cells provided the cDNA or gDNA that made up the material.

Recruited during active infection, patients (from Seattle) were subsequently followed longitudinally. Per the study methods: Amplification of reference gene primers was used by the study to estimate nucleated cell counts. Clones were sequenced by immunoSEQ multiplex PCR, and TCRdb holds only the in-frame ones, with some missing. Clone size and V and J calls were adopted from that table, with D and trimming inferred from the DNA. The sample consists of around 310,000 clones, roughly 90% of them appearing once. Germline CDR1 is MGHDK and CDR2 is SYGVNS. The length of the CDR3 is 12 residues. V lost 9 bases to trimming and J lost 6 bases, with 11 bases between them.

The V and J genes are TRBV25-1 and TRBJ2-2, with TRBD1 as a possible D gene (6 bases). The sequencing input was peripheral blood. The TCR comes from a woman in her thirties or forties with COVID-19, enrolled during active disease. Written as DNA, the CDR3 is TGTGCCAGTTCAAGGACAGCCGGGGAGCTGTTTTTT. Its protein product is CASSRTAGELFF. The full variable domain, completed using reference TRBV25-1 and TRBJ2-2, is EADIYQTPRYLVIGTGKKITLECSQTMGHDKMYWYQQDPGMELHLIHYSYGVNSTEKGDLSSESTVSRIRTEHFPLTLESARPSHTSQYLCASSRTAGELFFGEGSRLTVL.